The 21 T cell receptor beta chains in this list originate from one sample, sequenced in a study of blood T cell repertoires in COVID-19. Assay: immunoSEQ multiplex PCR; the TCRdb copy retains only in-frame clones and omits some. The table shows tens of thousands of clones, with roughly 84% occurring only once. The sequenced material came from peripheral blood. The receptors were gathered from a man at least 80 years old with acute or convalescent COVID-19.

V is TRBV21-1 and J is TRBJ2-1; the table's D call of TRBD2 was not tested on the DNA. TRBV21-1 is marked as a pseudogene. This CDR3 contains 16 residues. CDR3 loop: CASSKVLRTSYNEQFF. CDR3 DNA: TGTGCCAGCAGCAAAGTCCTCCGGACTTCTTACAATGAGCAGTTCTTC.

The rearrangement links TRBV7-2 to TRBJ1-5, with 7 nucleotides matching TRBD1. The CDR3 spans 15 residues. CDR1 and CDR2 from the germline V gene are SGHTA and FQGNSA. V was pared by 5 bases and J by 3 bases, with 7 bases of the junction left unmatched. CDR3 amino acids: CASSLGGGFNQPQHF. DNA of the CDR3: TGTGCCAGCAGCCTAGGGGGCGGATTCAATCAGCCCCAGCATTTT.

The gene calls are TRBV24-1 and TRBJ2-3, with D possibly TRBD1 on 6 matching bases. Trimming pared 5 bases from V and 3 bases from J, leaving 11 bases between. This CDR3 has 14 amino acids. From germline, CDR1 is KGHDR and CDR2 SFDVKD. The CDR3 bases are TGTGCCACCAGTGCGACAGGACGGACAGATACGCAGTATTTT. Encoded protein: CATSATGRTDTQYF.

The CDR3 bases are TGTGCCAGCAGCTTACAGGAATATCAGCCCCAGCATTTT. It encodes CASSLQEYQPQHF. The V call is TRBV11-2, the J call TRBJ1-5; the D is unclear. Germline loops: CDR1 SGHAT, CDR2 FQNNGV. V was cut by 2 bases and J by 5 bases, with 7 bases left in between. This CDR3 has 13 amino acids.

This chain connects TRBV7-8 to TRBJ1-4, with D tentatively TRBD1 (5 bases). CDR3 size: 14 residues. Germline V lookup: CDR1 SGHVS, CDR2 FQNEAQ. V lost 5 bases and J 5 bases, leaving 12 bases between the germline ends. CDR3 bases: TGTGCCAGCAGCGTCAAGGGGTGGAATGAAAAACTGTTTTTT. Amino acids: CASSVKGWNEKLFF.

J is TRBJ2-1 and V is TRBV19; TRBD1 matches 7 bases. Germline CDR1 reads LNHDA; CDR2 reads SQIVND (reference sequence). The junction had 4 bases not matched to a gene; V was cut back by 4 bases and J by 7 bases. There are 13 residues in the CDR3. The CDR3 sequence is CASSTGQTNEQFF. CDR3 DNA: TGTGCCAGTAGTACGGGACAGACGAATGAGCAGTTCTTC.

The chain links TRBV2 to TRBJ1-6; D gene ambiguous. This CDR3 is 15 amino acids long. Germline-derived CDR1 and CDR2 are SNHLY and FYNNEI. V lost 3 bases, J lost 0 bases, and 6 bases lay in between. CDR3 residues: CASSERSSYNSPLHF. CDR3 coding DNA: TGTGCCAGCAGTGAGAGGAGCTCCTATAATTCACCCCTCCACTTT.

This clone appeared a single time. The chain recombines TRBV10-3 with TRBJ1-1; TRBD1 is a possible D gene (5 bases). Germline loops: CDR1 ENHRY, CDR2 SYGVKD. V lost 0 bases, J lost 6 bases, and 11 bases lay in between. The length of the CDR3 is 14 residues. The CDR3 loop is CAISESGGAAEAFF. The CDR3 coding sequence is TGTGCCATCAGTGAGTCGGGGGGAGCGGCTGAAGCTTTCTTT.

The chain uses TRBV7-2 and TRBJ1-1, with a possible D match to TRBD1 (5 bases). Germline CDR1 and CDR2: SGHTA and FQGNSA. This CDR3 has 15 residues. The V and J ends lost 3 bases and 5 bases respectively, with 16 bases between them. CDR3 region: CASSFRTGGDTEAFF. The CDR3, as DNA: TGTGCCAGCAGCTTCCGAACGGGGGGTGATACTGAAGCTTTCTTT.

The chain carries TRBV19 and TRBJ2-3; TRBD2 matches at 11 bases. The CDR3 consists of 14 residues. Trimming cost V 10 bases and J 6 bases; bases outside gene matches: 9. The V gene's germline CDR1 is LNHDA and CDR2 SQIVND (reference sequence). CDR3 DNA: TGTGCCACCAGACTAGCGGGGCCGCGGGATACGCAGTATTTT. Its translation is CATRLAGPRDTQYF.

The CDR3 loop is CATSDIYSGTSSDEQFF. The CDR3 nucleotides read TGTGCCACCAGTGATATCTATTCCGGGACTAGCTCCGATGAGCAGTTCTTC. The genes are TRBV24-1 and TRBJ2-1; 9 bases fit TRBD2. V was pared by 3 bases and J by 8 bases, with 13 bases of the junction left unmatched. This CDR3 has 17 amino acids. The V gene's germline CDR1 is KGHDR and CDR2 SFDVKD.

This CDR3 is CASSLAGVGNQPQHF. The CDR3 DNA follows: TGTGCCAGCAGCTTAGCAGGGGTCGGCAATCAGCCCCAGCATTTT. This chain joins TRBV7-2 and TRBJ1-5; a weak D match, TRBD1 (5 bases). Per germline, CDR1 SGHTA and CDR2 FQGNSA. CDR3 length: 15 amino acids. Trimming stripped 0 bases from V and 2 bases from J, with 8 bases between.

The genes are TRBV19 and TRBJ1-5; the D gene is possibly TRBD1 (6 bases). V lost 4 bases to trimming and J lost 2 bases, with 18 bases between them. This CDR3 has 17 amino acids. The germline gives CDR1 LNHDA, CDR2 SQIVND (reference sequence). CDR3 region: CASSRSGEIGGNQPQHF. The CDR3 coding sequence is TGTGCCAGTAGTAGGTCAGGGGAAATTGGGGGCAATCAGCCCCAGCATTTT.

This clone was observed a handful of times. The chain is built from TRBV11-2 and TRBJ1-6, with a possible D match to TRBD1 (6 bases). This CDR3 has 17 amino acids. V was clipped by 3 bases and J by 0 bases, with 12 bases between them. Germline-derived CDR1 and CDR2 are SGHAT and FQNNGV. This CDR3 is CASSLGGAGSYNSPLHF. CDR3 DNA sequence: TGTGCCAGCAGCTTGGGGGGGGCGGGCTCCTATAATTCACCCCTCCACTTT.

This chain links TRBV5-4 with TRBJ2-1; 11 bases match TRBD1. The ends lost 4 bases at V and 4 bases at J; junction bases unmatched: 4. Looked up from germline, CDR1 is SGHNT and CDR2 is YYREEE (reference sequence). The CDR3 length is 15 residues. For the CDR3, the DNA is TGTGCCAGCAGCCGGGGACAGGGGGATTACAATGAGCAGTTCTTC. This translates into CASSRGQGDYNEQFF. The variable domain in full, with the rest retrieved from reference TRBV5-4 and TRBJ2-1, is ETGVTQSPTHLIKTRGQQVTLRCSSQSGHNTVSWYQQALGQGPQFIFQYYREEENGRGNFPPRFSGLQFPNYSSELNVNALELDDSALYLCASSRGQGDYNEQFFGPGTRLTVL.

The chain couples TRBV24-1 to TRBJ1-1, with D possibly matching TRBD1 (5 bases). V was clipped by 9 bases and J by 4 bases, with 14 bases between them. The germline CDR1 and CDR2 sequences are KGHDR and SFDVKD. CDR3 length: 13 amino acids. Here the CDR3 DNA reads TGTGCCACCCGAGGCGGGGGGGGCACTGAAGCTTTCTTT. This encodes CATRGGGGTEAFF.

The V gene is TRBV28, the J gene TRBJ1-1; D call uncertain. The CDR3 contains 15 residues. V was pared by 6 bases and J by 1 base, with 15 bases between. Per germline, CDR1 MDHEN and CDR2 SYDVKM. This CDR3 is CASRAVPRGNTEAFF. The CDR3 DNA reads TGTGCCAGCAGGGCGGTACCCCGGGGGAACACTGAAGCTTTCTTT.

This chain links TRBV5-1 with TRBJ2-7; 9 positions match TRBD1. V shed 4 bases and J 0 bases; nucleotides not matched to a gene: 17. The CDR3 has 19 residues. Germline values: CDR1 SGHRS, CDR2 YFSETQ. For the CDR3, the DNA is TGCGCCAGCAGCATCCCGACAGGGGGACTTTCCTCAAGCTCCTACGAGCAGTACTTC. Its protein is CASSIPTGGLSSSSYEQYF.

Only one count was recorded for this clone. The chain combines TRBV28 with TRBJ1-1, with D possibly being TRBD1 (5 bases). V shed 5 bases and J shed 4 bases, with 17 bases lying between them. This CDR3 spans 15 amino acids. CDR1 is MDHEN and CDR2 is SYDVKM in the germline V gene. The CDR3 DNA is TGTGCCAGCAGTCGACCTGCGGGGGGGAGCACTGAAGCTTTCTTT. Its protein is CASSRPAGGSTEAFF. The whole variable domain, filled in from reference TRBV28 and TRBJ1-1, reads DVKVTQSSRYLVKRTGEKVFLECVQDMDHENMFWYRQDPGLGLRLIYFSYDVKMKEKGDIPEGYSVSREKKERFSLILESASTNQTSMYLCASSRPAGGSTEAFFGQGTRLTVV.

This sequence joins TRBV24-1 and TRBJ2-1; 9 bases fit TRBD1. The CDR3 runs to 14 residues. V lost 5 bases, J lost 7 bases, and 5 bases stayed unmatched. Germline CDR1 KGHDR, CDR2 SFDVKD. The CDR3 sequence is CATSAVTGGNEQFF. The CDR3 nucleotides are TGTGCCACCAGTGCCGTGACAGGGGGAAATGAGCAGTTCTTC.

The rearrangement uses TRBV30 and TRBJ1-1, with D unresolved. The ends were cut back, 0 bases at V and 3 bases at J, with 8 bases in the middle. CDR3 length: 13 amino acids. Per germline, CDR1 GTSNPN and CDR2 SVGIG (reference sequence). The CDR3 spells CAWSVHEDTEAFF. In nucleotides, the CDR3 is TGTGCCTGGAGTGTACACGAGGACACTGAAGCTTTCTTT.